The next 3 T cell receptor beta chains were all read from a single sample in a study of human T cells and chemical hapten exposure. Extraction yielded total RNA from whole blood (unfractionated). Individual cDNA molecules each carried unique molecular identifiers attached by the library. TCRdb analysed the reads with MiXCR anew, one entry per CDR3 protein. Here the sample spans fewer than 150,000 distinct CDR3 sequences, 6.5% to 10% being singletons. Sequenced: whole blood. These receptors were obtained from a human donor in good health. Some clones in this sample may be carry-over from other donors' samples.

This clonotype came up a few times. V and J are TRBV28 and TRBJ2-3, with TRBD1 as a possible D gene (6 bases). Between the trimmed V and J ends, which lost 6 bases and 1 base, there was a span of 20 bases. The CDR3 is made up of 17 amino acids. Germline CDR1 reads MDHEN; CDR2 reads SYDVKM. CDR3 residues: CASSTYLGGAGTDTQYF. CDR3 sequence (DNA): TGTGCCAGCAGCACCTACTTAGGGGGAGCGGGCACAGATACGCAGTATTTT.

This clonotype was observed at least ten times. This chain connects TRBV7-9 to TRBJ1-2, with 10 nucleotides matching TRBD1. The CDR3 spans 13 residues. Germline values: CDR1 SEHNR, CDR2 FQNEAQ (reference sequence). V trimming: 3 bases; J trimming: 7 bases; junction bases outside the gene matches: 2. In DNA form, the CDR3 reads TGTGCCAGCAGCTTGACAGGGGGCCCTGGCTACACCTTC. Translated, it gives CASSLTGGPGYTF.

This clonotype was counted only a few times. The chain recombines TRBV7-8 with TRBJ2-3; D is uncertain. V shed 8 bases and J shed 0 bases, with 9 bases lying between them. The CDR3 sequence is 13 residues long. Per the germline V gene, CDR1 is SGHVS and CDR2 is FQNEAQ. DNA for the CDR3: TGTGCCAGCGCAGGCGTTAGCACAGATACGCAGTATTTT. As protein: CASAGVSTDTQYF.